The present T cell receptor (beta chain) was sequenced within a study of shared clonotypes between healthy human individuals. Study as a whole: Donors had three CD4 naive, three CD4 memory, two CD8 naive and one CD8 memory plate apiece.

CDR1 and CDR2 (germline): MNHEY, SVGAGI. J lost 3 bases, V lost 4 bases, and 6 bases had no gene match. The CDR3 extends over 14 amino acids. Donors comprised only Caucasian adults living in Nashville, Tennessee. Memory CD4+ cells were the fraction left after CD45RA+ naive selection. Clones were sequenced by immunoSEQ multiplex PCR, and TCRdb holds only the in-frame ones, with some missing. The sample records approximately 2.4 million clones, about 94% being singletons. The origin of this receptor is a man between 18 and 35 years old in good health. The V gene is TRBV6-5, the J gene TRBJ2-7, with 7 bases fitting TRBD2. Sequenced sample: naive CD4+ T cells sorted from blood. The subset was: CD45RA+ positively selected. Here the CDR3 DNA reads TGTGCCAGCAGTTGGGCTAGCGGAAACTACGAGCAGTACTTC. It translates to CASSWASGNYEQYF.